These T cell receptor beta chains were read from a single sample in a study of CXCR3-negative and CXCR3-positive naive CD8 T cells. TCRdb derives one entry per CDR3 protein from the 5' RACE reads, leaving out DNA. With about 62,000 distinct CDR3 sequences in the sample, the ten largest clones hold more than 3.5%. The sample comprised naive CXCR3- CD8+ T cells from blood. The receptors come from a human donor in good health. Some clones in this sample may be carry-over from other donors' samples. Each CDR3 is given with its conserved first and last residue.

>TRBJ2-3|TRBV9|17
CASSARSSPLASDTQYF
>TRBJ2-1|TRBV6-4|19
CASSKPSPGYLLFYNEQFF
>TRBJ2-1|TRBV4-3|15
CASSPARVSYNEQFF
>TRBJ1-3|TRBV19|14
CASRRGNSGNTIYF
>TRBJ2-1|TRBV7-3|13
CASRGTGYNEQFF
>TRBJ2-2|TRBV6-4|17
CASSDGVGTGGTGELFF
>TRBJ1-1|TRBV6-1|14
CASSEDREYTEAFF
>TRBJ2-3|TRBV5-1|15
CASSPPGRRGDTQYF
>TRBJ2-1|TRBV4-3|17
CASSQGTGVGSYNEQFF
>TRBJ1-1|TRBV7-3|13
CASSPDSNTEAFF
>TRBJ1-1|TRBV7-8|14
CASSTGPGGTEAFF
>TRBJ2-1|TRBV12-3/TRBV12-4|14
CASSLAASYNEQFF
>TRBJ1-1|TRBV29-1|14
CSVSQGQGNTEAFF
>TRBJ2-7|TRBV7-3|15
CASSLFGGGSYEQYF
>TRBJ2-3|TRBV7-9|15
CASSLARPSQGTQYF
>TRBJ2-7|TRBV5-1|13
CASSGQGAYEQYF
>TRBJ2-1|TRBV19|14
CASSTSGVRHEQFF
>TRBJ2-7|TRBV29-1|12
CSVEASGSEQYF
>TRBJ2-1|TRBV6-5|15
CASSYGQSSYNEQFF
>TRBJ2-7|TRBV29-1|12
CSVRRPDYEQYF
>TRBJ2-1|TRBV29-1|14
CSVVPGQGRDEQFF
>TRBJ2-7|TRBV29-1|14
CSVWDQGVPYEQYF
>TRBJ2-3|TRBV12-3/TRBV12-4|12
CASRTGVDTQYF
>TRBJ2-7|TRBV21-1|16
CASSKGQGRRDYEQYF
>TRBJ2-1|TRBV3-1|15
CASSPTVHKNNEQFF
>TRBJ1-2|TRBV29-1|13
CSVTDRASYGYTF
>TRBJ1-3|TRBV29-1|12
CSVGGTGNTIYF
>TRBJ2-1|TRBV5-6|18
CASSPGLAGVSSYNEQFF
>TRBJ2-2|TRBV29-1|13
CSVVQEDTGELFF